This is a list of T cell receptor beta chains from one sample in a study of T cells in tuberculosis. TCRdb's table, derived via immunoSEQ multiplex PCR, lists solely in-frame clones and lacks some. Counted here are some 26,000 clones, 90% to 95% occurring once; the ten biggest clones make up about a sixth. The sequencing input was PBMCs. The receptors here all came from a donor between 10 and 29 years old with latent tuberculosis or without tuberculosis infection. Some clones in this sample may be carry-over from other donors' samples. Each CDR3 is given without its conserved first and last residue.

>TRBV1
TSSRGRGGEQY
>TRBV7-8
ASRLIRASGGQTARYEQY
>TRBV19
ASSAGPYGYT
>TRBV5-1
ASSPDRPNTEAF
>TRBV2
ASSESPFIPNQPQH
>TRBV18
ASSPPPVGQGNTDTQY
>TRBV19
ASSLTGQPPQH
>TRBV7-2
ASSLRTGGRTGELF
>TRBV7-8
ASSLRSYEQY
>TRBV6-8
ASSSRTPRFIKPQH
>TRBV5-4
ASSQDLTSSEANEQF
>TRBV5-1
ASSLGGGYNTGELF
>TRBV5-4
ASSFGGRMNTEAF
>TRBV6-1
ASSERGNQPQH
>TRBV5-8
ASSPRTGVGAQH
>TRBV6-5
ASSYSFGLLNTEAF
>TRBV27
ASSLYGMDQPQH
>TRBV7-2
ASSETGLVNTIY
>TRBV5-8
ASSLARETNQPQH
>TRBV19
ASREGVNTGELF
>TRBV27
ASHRAGTGYPGELF
>TRBV5-1
ASSIGRGENYGYT
>TRBV25-1
ASSAPTADTQY
>TRBV2
ASRRVRGGDTEAF
>TRBV14
ASSQDRGLVYGYT
>TRBV9
ASSPGLGTDTQY
>TRBV6-1
ASSEFGDRGVPYNEQF
>TRBV13
ASSLDRGNIQY
>TRBV4-1
ASSQENGETDTQY
>TRBV19
ASSRGNRGPGANVLT
>TRBV19
ASSRRTSGLTDTQY
>TRBV12-5
ASGIPSGGAGELF
>TRBV11-2
ASRRGQGLGIQY